The 28 T cell receptor beta chains presented below share a single source sample, sequenced in a study of blood T cell repertoires in COVID-19. This table comes from immunoSEQ multiplex PCR, and its TCRdb copy is limited to in-frame clones, with some not included. The sample has more than 65,000 clones; more than 65% are singletons. Sequencing input: peripheral blood. These receptor sequences come from a woman of 80 years or more with active or convalescent COVID-19.

The rearrangement joins TRBV20-1 to TRBJ1-1; perhaps TRBD1 as D (6 bases). Trimming stripped 3 bases from V and 3 bases from J, with 11 bases between. CDR1 DFQATT and CDR2 SNEGSKA come from the germline V gene (reference sequence). CDR3 length: 13 amino acids. The CDR3 DNA is TGCAGTGCTAGTCAGGGGCGGGACACTGAAGCTTTCTTT. This encodes CSASQGRDTEAFF.

The chain recombines TRBV6-6 with TRBJ1-1; D is perhaps TRBD1 (6 bases). The ends were cut back, 2 bases at V and 4 bases at J, with 14 bases in the middle. The CDR3 runs 15 residues. Germline V gives CDR1 MNHNY, CDR2 SVGAGI (reference sequence). The CDR3 region has the DNA TGTGCCAGCAGTTACCCGGCAGGGGAGAGCACTGAAGCTTTCTTT. Protein product: CASSYPAGESTEAFF.

CDR3 loop: CASSPPQGDTQYF. Here the CDR3 DNA reads TGTGCCAGCTCACCTCCCCAGGGCGATACGCAGTATTTT. The gene calls are TRBV18 and TRBJ2-3; D may be TRBD1 (5 bases). The CDR3 covers 13 residues. Trimming took off 3 bases at V and 6 bases at J, with 10 bases between the two ends. CDR1 is KGHSH, CDR2 LQKENI, per germline.

The chain carries TRBV21-1 and TRBJ2-4; TRBD2 is the table's D call, not checked against the DNA. TRBV21-1 is recorded as a pseudogene. The CDR3 is 14 amino acids. The CDR3 here is CASPFELAKNIQYF. As DNA, the CDR3 is TGTGCCAGCCCCTTTGAGTTAGCCAAAAACATTCAGTACTTC.

The rearrangement uses TRBV12-3 or TRBV12-4 and TRBJ2-5, with D uncertain. V was trimmed by 3 bases and J by 5 bases, leaving 7 bases between them. The CDR3 has 12 amino acids. The DNA of the CDR3 is TGTGCCAGCAGTTTTAGTTGGGAGACCCAGTACTTC. Translating it yields CASSFSWETQYF.

This chain joins TRBV7-9 and TRBJ2-1, with a possible D match to TRBD2 (6 bases). The CDR3 sequence is 14 residues long. Germline lookup yields CDR1 SEHNR and CDR2 FQNEAQ (reference sequence). V gave up 0 bases and J gave up 8 bases, with 11 bases separating them. The CDR3 nucleotides read TGTGCCAGCAGCTTAGCGGAACTAGCCTATGAGCAGTTCTTC. Protein product: CASSLAELAYEQFF.

The chain links TRBV11-2 to TRBJ2-1; 7 bases are a match to TRBD1. CDR1 and CDR2 (germline): SGHAT, FQNNGV. The CDR3 extends over 15 amino acids. V lost 8 bases, J lost 7 bases, and 14 bases stayed unmatched. CDR3 nucleotide sequence: TGTGCCAGCCGGATTGGTAGGGGGCAATGGAATGAGCAGTTCTTC. Amino acid sequence: CASRIGRGQWNEQFF.

The chain has TRBV7-8 and TRBJ2-1, with TRBD1 as a possible D gene (5 bases). The germline V gene encodes CDR1 SGHVS and CDR2 FQNEAQ. The CDR3 totals 15 residues. Trimming stripped 2 bases from V and 3 bases from J, with 11 bases between. CDR3: CASSLSGQGYNEQFF. CDR3 sequence (DNA): TGTGCCAGCAGCTTATCAGGGCAGGGCTACAATGAGCAGTTCTTC.

The chain joins TRBV11-2 to TRBJ2-1; a weak D match, TRBD2 (6 bases). Trimming stripped 0 bases from V and 2 bases from J, with 11 bases between. This CDR3 has 16 residues. Germline V gene data show CDR1 as SGHAT and CDR2 as FQNNGV. As DNA, the CDR3 is TGTGCCAGCAGCTTAGATCGCGGGGCCGCCTACAATGAGCAGTTCTTC. Its protein product is CASSLDRGAAYNEQFF. The whole variable domain, filled in from reference TRBV11-2 and TRBJ2-1, reads EAGVAQSPRYKIIEKRQSVAFWCNPISGHATLYWYQQILGQGPKLLIQFQNNGVVDDSQLPKDRFSAERLKGVDSTLKIQPAKLEDSAVYLCASSLDRGAAYNEQFFGPGTRLTVL.

This chain connects TRBV18 to TRBJ1-2; D is uncertain. This CDR3 is 14 amino acids long. The V gene lost 1 base and the J gene lost 7 bases, with 13 bases spanning the gap. CDR1 is KGHSH and CDR2 is LQKENI in the germline V gene. CDR3 protein: CASSPLQGEGGYTF. The CDR3 bases are TGTGCCAGCTCACCACTCCAAGGAGAGGGTGGCTACACCTTC.

In nucleotides, the CDR3 is TGTGCCAGCAGCTTACGACCGGGACAGGGGGGCCGTGGCTACACCTTC. It yields the protein CASSLRPGQGGRGYTF. J is TRBJ1-2 and V is TRBV7-2; TRBD1 agrees at 11 bases. J lost 7 bases, V lost 2 bases, and 9 bases had no gene match. The CDR3 contains 16 residues. Germline lookup yields CDR1 SGHTA and CDR2 FQGNSA. Full variable domain (rest looked up from reference TRBV7-2 and TRBJ1-2): GAGVSQSPSNKVTEKGKDVELRCDPISGHTALYWYRQSLGQGLEFLIYFQGNSAPDKSGLPSDRFSAERTGGSVSTLTIQRTQQEDSAVYLCASSLRPGQGGRGYTFGSGTRLTVV.

The chain carries TRBV28 and TRBJ1-2, with D possibly being TRBD1 (5 bases). This CDR3 has 14 residues. Trimming cost V 5 bases and J 3 bases, with 13 bases left between them. CDR1 and CDR2 from the germline V gene are MDHEN and SYDVKM. The CDR3 loop is CASSRTGLYYGYTF. DNA for the CDR3: TGTGCCAGCAGTAGAACGGGACTTTACTATGGCTACACCTTC.

This clone has just one count. CDR3 DNA: TGCGCCAGCAGGGGACTCAACTCTGGAAACACCATATATTTT. Protein sequence: CASRGLNSGNTIYF. The rearrangement links TRBV5-1 to TRBJ1-3, with a tentative D call TRBD1 (5 bases). V lost 5 bases and J 0 bases, leaving 9 bases between the germline ends. Germline assignment: CDR1 SGHRS and CDR2 YFSETQ. There are 14 residues in the CDR3.

The chain couples TRBV11-2 to TRBJ1-3, with TRBD1 identical over 8 bases. Germline V CDR1 and CDR2: SGHAT, FQNNGV. The CDR3 runs to 18 residues. V gave up 6 bases and J gave up 2 bases; unmatched junction bases: 15. This CDR3 is CASRGWTGQGRAGNTIYF. DNA of the CDR3: TGTGCCAGCAGGGGCTGGACAGGACAGGGACGTGCTGGAAACACCATATATTTT.

This chain links TRBV2 with TRBJ1-5, with D possibly TRBD1 on 6 matching bases. CDR1 and CDR2 (germline): SNHLY, FYNNEI. CDR3 length: 15 amino acids. V was trimmed by 6 bases and J by 2 bases, leaving 14 bases between them. CDR3 in amino acids: CASRGGPGGNQPQHF. CDR3 DNA sequence: TGTGCCAGCAGGGGAGGGCCAGGGGGCAATCAGCCCCAGCATTTT.

The chain combines TRBV28 with TRBJ2-7; D gene ambiguous. V was trimmed by 2 bases and J by 4 bases, leaving 12 bases between them. CDR3 size: 14 residues. Germline CDR1 MDHEN, CDR2 SYDVKM. The CDR3 DNA sequence: TGTGCCAGCAGTTTACGACCAGGATGGTACGAGCAGTACTTC. It is translated as CASSLRPGWYEQYF. Supplemented by reference TRBV28 and TRBJ2-7, the full variable domain reads DVKVTQSSRYLVKRTGEKVFLECVQDMDHENMFWYRQDPGLGLRLIYFSYDVKMKEKGDIPEGYSVSREKKERFSLILESASTNQTSMYLCASSLRPGWYEQYFGPGTRLTVT.

The V and J genes are TRBV30 and TRBJ1-2; 9 nucleotides align to TRBD1. J gave up 3 bases and V 4 bases, and 9 bases lay outside the gene matches. The CDR3 contains 15 residues. Per the germline V gene, CDR1 is GTSNPN and CDR2 is SVGIG (reference sequence). CDR3 amino acids: CAWMTGQGRDYGYTF. Written as DNA, the CDR3 is TGTGCCTGGATGACCGGACAGGGGAGGGACTATGGCTACACCTTC.

The CDR3 protein is CASSYAGTSFQQYF. CDR3 sequence (DNA): TGTGCCAGCAGTTACGCCGGGACAAGCTTCCAGCAGTACTTC. This chain joins TRBV6-2 or TRBV6-3 and TRBJ2-7; possible D gene TRBD1, 6 bases. This CDR3 contains 14 residues. V dropped 2 bases and J dropped 8 bases, with 16 bases sitting between them. CDR1 is MNHEY and CDR2 is SVGEGT in the germline V gene.

The chain combines TRBV7-9 with TRBJ1-1; no clear D. Germline CDR1 is SEHNR and CDR2 is FQNEAQ (reference sequence). The CDR3 runs 14 residues. V was trimmed by 5 bases and J by 1 base, leaving 11 bases between them. The CDR3 DNA reads TGTGCCAGCAGCCTGTCGGGAGCGAACACTGAAGCTTTCTTT. Residues: CASSLSGANTEAFF.

The count of this clone is one. The chain has TRBV18 and TRBJ2-7, with TRBD1 identical over 11 bases. The V segment lost 7 bases and the J segment 2 bases; nucleotides outside the gene matches: 4. The germline V gene has CDR1 KGHSH and CDR2 LQKENI. The length of the CDR3 is 14 residues. CDR3 amino acids: CASCPGQGAYEQYF. In DNA form, the CDR3 reads TGTGCCAGCTGCCCGGGACAGGGGGCCTACGAGCAGTACTTC.

V usage is TRBV10-3 and J usage is TRBJ2-3; 10 nucleotides align to TRBD2. The V and J ends lost 7 bases and 6 bases, in that order; junction bases with no gene match: 4. The V gene's germline CDR1 is ENHRY and CDR2 SYGVKD. The CDR3 is 13 amino acids. The CDR3 DNA sequence: TGTGCCATCACTAGCGGGAGCCACGATACGCAGTATTTT. Protein product: CAITSGSHDTQYF.

The chain is built from TRBV3-1 (or the pseudogene TRBV3-2) and TRBJ2-3, with 9 bases lining up with TRBD1. The CDR3 covers 16 residues. J was trimmed by 5 bases and V by 4 bases; bases with no gene match: 10. The V gene's germline CDR1 is LGHDT and CDR2 YNNKEL (reference sequence). CDR3: CASSLLLGQGQDTQYF. The CDR3 bases are TGTGCCAGCAGCCTCCTCCTCGGACAGGGGCAAGATACGCAGTATTTT.

J is TRBJ2-1 and V is TRBV7-2; D perhaps matches TRBD2 (7 bases). There are 16 residues in the CDR3. Germline assignment: CDR1 SGHTA and CDR2 FQGNSA. V lost 3 bases and J lost 2, with 14 bases in between. The CDR3: CASSFVAGAPYNEQFF. CDR3 nucleotides: TGTGCCAGCAGCTTCGTGGCGGGGGCCCCCTACAATGAGCAGTTCTTC.

The chain uses TRBV4-1 and TRBJ2-1, with 11 positions matching TRBD2. After removal of 4 bases from V and 7 bases from J, the junction contained 6 bases not matched to a gene. The V gene's germline CDR1 is MGHRA and CDR2 YSYEKL. The CDR3 extends over 15 amino acids. The CDR3 is CASSPYSGGANEQFF. CDR3 in DNA: TGCGCCAGCAGCCCATATAGCGGGGGGGCAAATGAGCAGTTCTTC.

The V gene is TRBV5-1, the J gene TRBJ2-5; no clear D gene. This CDR3 contains 11 residues. The germline CDR1 and CDR2 sequences are SGHRS and YFSETQ. Trimming pared 4 bases from V and 5 bases from J, leaving 6 bases between. CDR3 amino acids: CASSHEETQYF. CDR3 coding DNA: TGCGCCAGCAGCCACGAGGAGACCCAGTACTTC. Using reference TRBV5-1 and TRBJ2-5 for the parts outside the CDR3, the full variable domain is KAGVTQTPRYLIKTRGQQVTLSCSPISGHRSVSWYQQTPGQGLQFLFEYFSETQRNKGNFPGRFSGRQFSNSRSEMNVSTLELGDSALYLCASSHEETQYFGPGTRLLVL.

The chain combines TRBV4-1 with TRBJ2-1, with 11 bases aligning to TRBD2. The CDR3 length is 15 residues. Germline lookup yields CDR1 MGHRA and CDR2 YSYEKL. V was clipped by 3 bases and J by 7 bases; unmatched bases: 5. CDR3 sequence: CASSHSSGGPNEQFF. DNA of the CDR3: TGCGCCAGCAGCCATTCTAGCGGGGGGCCGAATGAGCAGTTCTTC.

This chain joins TRBV11-2 and TRBJ1-1; D not resolved. Germline assignment: CDR1 SGHAT and CDR2 FQNNGV. The CDR3 is 15 residues long. V lost 0 bases to trimming and J lost 1 base, with 9 bases between them. CDR3 nucleotide sequence: TGTGCCAGCAGCTTAGAGGCACCCACGAACACTGAAGCTTTCTTT. This codes for CASSLEAPTNTEAFF.

The chain combines TRBV7-8 with TRBJ2-1; D not resolved. The CDR3 consists of 11 residues. The ends were cut back, 10 bases at V and 7 bases at J, with 11 bases in the middle. The germline V gene has CDR1 SGHVS and CDR2 FQNEAQ. The CDR3, as DNA: TGTGCCATAAGGTGGAGTAATGAGCAGTTCTTC. Residues: CAIRWSNEQFF.